These 18 T cell receptor beta chains were all obtained from the same sample, sequenced in a study of blood T cells in healthy people across ages. It was with a sample-barcoded 5' primer and a J-beta primer mix that a second PCR of roughly 7 to 12 cycles was run. Each CDR3 protein gets one entry after TCRdb re-called the 5' RACE reads with MiXCR. This sample yields approximately 800,000 distinct CDR3 sequences, of which 20% to 25% are seen a single time; under 4.5% belongs to the top ten. Another study also made use of these data, one on T cells of mothers and their children.

Source material: blood. The receptors originated from a boy younger than 18 in good health.

This clonotype showed up just a few times. This rearrangement joins TRBV5-1 to TRBJ2-1, with 8 bases lining up with TRBD1. The V gene end was trimmed by 4 bases and the J gene end by 4 bases; junction bases not matched to a gene: 7. This CDR3 has 15 residues. Germline assignment: CDR1 SGHRS and CDR2 YFSETQ. The CDR3 reads CASSPTGQVYNEQFF. CDR3 DNA: TGCGCCAGCAGCCCGACGGGACAGGTATACAATGAGCAGTTCTTC.

This clonotype has ten or more counts. A junction boundary mismatches the germline segment, possibly from a read error. The V gene is TRBV27, the J gene TRBJ2-7; D tentatively fits TRBD1 or TRBD2 (5 bases each). This CDR3 has 14 amino acids. CDR1 and CDR2 (germline): MNHEY, SMNVEV (reference sequence). As DNA, the CDR3 is TGCGCCAGCAGCCCCCGGGGCTCTTCCTACGAGCAGTACTTC. Translated, it gives CASSPRGSSYEQYF.

The V and J genes are TRBV7-2 and TRBJ2-3; tentatively, D is TRBD2 (5 bases). CDR3 length: 16 residues. In germline, CDR1 is SGHTA, CDR2 FQGNSA. Trimming stripped 8 bases from V and 1 base from J, with 19 bases between. The CDR3 loop is CASGQKVTRRTDTQYF. CDR3 DNA sequence: TGTGCCAGCGGCCAAAAGGTTACTAGGCGCACAGATACGCAGTATTTT.

This rearrangement joins TRBV7-6 to TRBJ2-1; D tentatively fits TRBD1 or TRBD2 (5 bases each). V gave up 11 bases and J gave up 2 bases, with 16 bases separating them. This CDR3 comprises 14 residues. From germline, CDR1 is SGHVS and CDR2 FNYEAQ. CDR3 protein: CASRAGNPYNEQFF. Written as DNA, the CDR3 is TGTGCCTCCAGGGCCGGGAACCCCTACAATGAGCAGTTCTTC.

This clonotype was counted between two and nine times. The chain carries TRBV9 and TRBJ1-1, with D tentatively TRBD1 (5 bases). V lost 5 bases and J 4 bases, leaving 12 bases between the germline ends. Germline loops: CDR1 SGDLS, CDR2 YYNGEE. The CDR3 loop spans 13 amino acids. The CDR3 here is CASRGDSSTEAFF. CDR3 bases: TGTGCCAGCAGAGGTGACAGTTCCACTGAAGCTTTCTTT.

This clonotype turned up a few times. This rearrangement joins TRBV29-1 to TRBJ1-1; D uncertain. Germline V gene lookup returns CDR1 SQVTM and CDR2 ANQGSEA. V lost 3 bases and J lost 1, with 6 bases in between. This CDR3 region has 12 residues. CDR3 sequence (DNA): TGCAGCGTTGAGGACCCGAACACTGAAGCTTTCTTT. Protein: CSVEDPNTEAFF.

The J gene is TRBJ2-3, the V gene TRBV29-1, with 13 bases aligning to TRBD2. Trimming took 5 bases from V and 6 from J; bases not matched to a gene: 8. The CDR3 runs to 15 residues. Germline V CDR1 and CDR2: SQVTM, ANQGSEA. The DNA for the CDR3 is TGCAGCGTTCGGAAACTAGCGGGGGGGAGTGATACGCAGTATTTT. As protein: CSVRKLAGGSDTQYF.

The V and J genes are TRBV4-3 and TRBJ2-7; TRBD1 aligns across 7 bases. Losses at the gene ends were 0 bases for V and 3 bases for J; bases not matched to a gene: 5. The CDR3 runs to 15 residues. In germline, CDR1 is LGHNA, CDR2 YSLEER. This CDR3 is CASSQDGDSIYEQYF. In nucleotides, the CDR3 is TGCGCCAGCAGCCAAGATGGGGACAGCATCTACGAGCAGTACTTC.

CDR3 sequence (DNA): TGTGCCAGCAGCGTAGGTTCCGGGGTTAGCACAGATACGCAGTATTTT. It yields the protein CASSVGSGVSTDTQYF. V is TRBV9 and J is TRBJ2-3; the D gene is possibly TRBD2 (5 bases). Trimming removed 0 bases at V and 0 bases at J, with 11 bases between. Germline assignment: CDR1 SGDLS and CDR2 YYNGEE. This CDR3 has 16 residues.

Only a few counts were recorded for this clonotype. V gene TRBV27 combines with J gene TRBJ2-6, with D tentatively TRBD1 or TRBD2 (5 bases each). Germline V gene lookup returns CDR1 MNHEY and CDR2 SMNVEV (reference sequence). The CDR3 length is 14 residues. With 6 bases removed from V and 0 bases from J, the gap between germline ends came to 6 bases. The CDR3: CASRGVSGANVLTF. CDR3 sequence (DNA): TGTGCCAGCAGGGGGGTCTCTGGGGCCAACGTCCTGACTTTC.

This clonotype was detected a few times. The V call is TRBV15, the J call TRBJ1-1; D not certain. The V end was cut by 0 bases, the J end by 1 base, with 9 bases between. Germline V gene data show CDR1 as LNHNV and CDR2 as YYDKDF (reference sequence). The CDR3 has 15 amino acids. CDR3: CATSRDRAGNTEAFF. The DNA of the CDR3 is TGTGCCACCAGCAGAGATCGAGCCGGGAACACTGAAGCTTTCTTT. Complete variable domain (other parts from reference TRBV15 and TRBJ1-1): DAMVIQNPRYQVTQFGKPVTLSCSQTLNHNVMYWYQQKSSQAPKLLFHYYDKDFNNEADTPDNFQSRRPNTSFCFLDIRSPGLGDTAMYLCATSRDRAGNTEAFFGQGTRLTVV.

J is TRBJ2-1 and V is TRBV4-1; D perhaps matches TRBD1 (6 bases). V was trimmed by 3 bases and J by 9 bases, leaving 27 bases between them. Germline V lookup: CDR1 MGHRA, CDR2 YSYEKL. CDR3 length equals 18 residues. The DNA of the CDR3 is TGCGCCAGCAGCCAGACTCCGACTACAGGGAGCTCCCTGTCTGAGCAGTTCTTC. This sequence encodes CASSQTPTTGSSLSEQFF.

Only a few counts were recorded for this clonotype. The V and J genes are TRBV6-6 and TRBJ2-7; D possibly matches TRBD1 or TRBD2 (5 bases each). The CDR3 runs to 13 residues. Deletions cut 6 bases from V and 6 bases from J, with 15 bases between. Germline loops: CDR1 MNHNY, CDR2 SVGAGI (reference sequence). CDR3 region: CASRTGTLGEQYF. Here the CDR3 DNA reads TGTGCCAGCAGAACCGGGACGCTAGGCGAGCAGTACTTC.

The chain links TRBV28 to TRBJ2-3; 12 bases align to TRBD1. Germline trimming cut 6 bases from V and 0 bases from J; bases unmatched to any gene: 13. Germline CDR1 and CDR2: MDHEN and SYDVKM. The CDR3 is made up of 19 amino acids. The CDR3 nucleotides are TGTGCCAGCAGGAGGGGACAGGGGGCCGGACCCTCTAGCACAGATACGCAGTATTTT. Translated: CASRRGQGAGPSSTDTQYF.

The rearrangement uses TRBV5-1 and TRBJ2-2, with unresolved D. This CDR3 is 14 amino acids long. The V gene lost 4 bases and the J gene lost 0 bases, with 7 bases spanning the gap. Germline V CDR1 and CDR2: SGHRS, YFSETQ. In nucleotides, the CDR3 is TGCGCCAGCAGCCCTGAACCGAACACCGGGGAGCTGTTTTTT. It yields the protein CASSPEPNTGELFF. Variable domain in full (rest from reference TRBV5-1 and TRBJ2-2): KAGVTQTPRYLIKTRGQQVTLSCSPISGHRSVSWYQQTPGQGLQFLFEYFSETQRNKGNFPGRFSGRQFSNSRSEMNVSTLELGDSALYLCASSPEPNTGELFFGEGSRLTVL.

This clonotype occurred a few times. This chain uses TRBV20-1 with TRBJ1-5, with 11 bases identical to TRBD1. This CDR3 has 14 amino acids. V shed 4 bases and J 6 bases; nucleotides not matched to a gene: 5. Germline V gene data show CDR1 as DFQATT and CDR2 as SNEGSKA (reference sequence). Written as DNA, the CDR3 is TGCAGTGCTACCGGGACAGGGGGTGGTCAGCCCCAGCATTTT. It translates to CSATGTGGGQPQHF.

This clonotype was picked up a small number of times. The chain has TRBV29-1 and TRBJ2-7; D gene ambiguous. V lost 0 bases and J lost 3, with 9 bases in between. The CDR3 has 13 residues. Germline V gives CDR1 SQVTM, CDR2 ANQGSEA. The CDR3 DNA is TGCAGCGTTGAAGAAGACCGAGTCTACGAGCAGTACTTC. This encodes CSVEEDRVYEQYF.

This rearrangement joins TRBV6-5 to TRBJ2-1, with D perhaps TRBD2 (5 bases). The CDR3 sequence is 13 residues long. V was cut by 1 base and J by 10 bases, with 11 bases left in between. The V gene's germline CDR1 is MNHEY and CDR2 SVGAGI. The CDR3 loop reads CASSYLEGTEQFF. The DNA of the CDR3 is TGTGCCAGCAGTTACTTAGAGGGTACAGAGCAGTTCTTC.